The 12 T cell receptor beta chains given below trace back to one sample, sequenced in a study of T cell responses to AZD1222 COVID-19 vaccine (dated by TCRdb to the early 2020s). Library preparation employed the immunoSEQ multiplex PCR assay. TCRdb stores this immuneACCESS table with in-frame sequences only. Part of the clones is absent; in the studies checked, under half of the shortfall reflects unresolved V genes, and no reason is known for the rest. Present in this sample are about 130,000 clones, 89% of which were seen just once. The ten largest clones represent roughly 1.5% of the sample. The sample's time point label, in plain terms: baseline before first vaccination. The sequencing here drew on peripheral blood, taken on day 0 of AZD1222 vaccination. These receptors all stem from an adult in good health.

A note on this clone: The same CDR3 arises from other DNA sequences in this sample as well. This CDR3 reads CASSLAGGNTGELFF. The CDR3 region has the DNA TGTGCCAGCAGCTTGGCCGGAGGGAACACCGGGGAGCTGTTTTTT. The chain couples TRBV5-4 to TRBJ2-2; TRBD2 might be the D (5 bases). From germline, CDR1 is SGHNT and CDR2 YYREEE (reference sequence). Between the trimmed V and J ends, which lost 0 bases and 1 base, there was a span of 7 bases. The CDR3 extends over 15 amino acids.

This chain links TRBV29-1 with TRBJ2-1; 8 bases match TRBD2. From germline, CDR1 is SQVTM and CDR2 ANQGSEA. V trimming: 3 bases; J trimming: 3 bases; junction bases outside the gene matches: 4. The length of the CDR3 is 14 residues. The CDR3 reads CSVDATSGYNEQFF. The CDR3 DNA follows: TGCAGCGTTGACGCCACTAGCGGCTACAATGAGCAGTTCTTC.

The genes are TRBV3-1 (or the pseudogene TRBV3-2) and TRBJ2-1; TRBD2 aligns across 7 bases. There are 17 residues in the CDR3. The J segment lost 2 bases and the V segment lost 0 bases, leaving 7 bases of the junction unmatched. The germline gives CDR1 LGHDT, CDR2 YNNKEL (reference sequence). The CDR3 loop reads CASSQEVSSGTYNEQFF. Written as DNA, the CDR3 is TGTGCCAGCAGCCAAGAAGTATCTAGCGGCACCTACAATGAGCAGTTCTTC.

In this sample, this clone turned up once. The chain links TRBV7-9 to TRBJ2-7, with D maybe TRBD1 (6 bases). Per germline, CDR1 SEHNR and CDR2 FQNEAQ (reference sequence). This CDR3 contains 14 residues. Trimming took off 7 bases at V and 3 bases at J, with 16 bases between the two ends. This CDR3 reads CASTASGVIYEQYF. The CDR3 DNA follows: TGTGCCAGCACCGCATCAGGGGTTATCTACGAGCAGTACTTC.

The chain combines TRBV9 with TRBJ2-1; the match to TRBD1 covers 9 bases. Germline CDR1 and CDR2: SGDLS and YYNGEE. The CDR3 extends over 14 amino acids. With V trimmed by 4 bases and J by 15 bases, 14 bases remained unmatched. The CDR3 coding sequence is TGTGCCAGCAGCCCATCCCGGGCCGGGACAGGGCTGTTCTTC. Amino acid sequence: CASSPSRAGTGLFF.

This chain links TRBV19 with TRBJ1-4; 12 bases are a match to TRBD1. V gave up 6 bases and J gave up 7 bases; unmatched junction bases: 9. The CDR3 contains 16 residues. Germline-derived CDR1 and CDR2 are LNHDA and SQIVND (reference sequence). The CDR3 DNA reads TGTGCCAGTAGACTACCGGGACAGGGGGCAGGTGAAAAACTGTTTTTT. Translated: CASRLPGQGAGEKLFF.

The chain links TRBV11-2 to TRBJ1-2; D perhaps matches TRBD1 (5 bases). Germline V CDR1 and CDR2: SGHAT, FQNNGV. V lost 2 bases to trimming and J lost 5 bases, with 15 bases between them. The CDR3 contains 15 residues. The CDR3 here is CASSLSTGTAYGYTF. In DNA, the CDR3 is TGTGCCAGCAGCTTATCTACCGGGACTGCATATGGCTACACCTTC.

The chain employs TRBV19 and TRBJ1-1; TRBD1 might be the D (5 bases). Germline V gene sequence: CDR1 LNHDA, CDR2 SQIVND (reference sequence). The CDR3 totals 15 residues. Trimming pared 3 bases from V and 6 bases from J, leaving 17 bases between. The CDR3 spells CASSIIRGGMAEAFF. In DNA form, the CDR3 reads TGTGCCAGTAGTATCATAAGGGGCGGTATGGCTGAAGCTTTCTTT. The full variable domain, completed using reference TRBV19 and TRBJ1-1, is DGGITQSPKYLFRKEGQNVTLSCEQNLNHDAMYWYRQDPGQGLRLIYYSQIVNDFQKGDIAEGYSVSREKKESFPLTVTSAQKNPTAFYLCASSIIRGGMAEAFFGQGTRLTVV.

This clone was counted a few times. CDR3 sequence: CASSPPWGGAYEQYF. CDR3 nucleotide sequence: TGTGCCAGCAGCCCCCCTTGGGGTGGGGCCTACGAGCAGTACTTC. The chain is built from TRBV7-9 and TRBJ2-7; no clear D gene. Trimming took 5 bases from V and 2 from J, leaving 16 bases between them. This CDR3 is built from 15 residues. Germline V CDR1 and CDR2: SEHNR, FQNEAQ (reference sequence).

This chain connects TRBV5-1 to TRBJ2-7; TRBD1 matches 7 bases. With V trimmed by 4 bases and J by 3 bases, 10 bases remained unmatched. CDR1 and CDR2 from the germline V gene are SGHRS and YFSETQ. CDR3 size: 15 residues. The CDR3 DNA reads TGCGCCAGCAGCAGGCAGGGGGACCAACTCTACGAGCAGTACTTC. This gives the protein CASSRQGDQLYEQYF.

V is TRBV27 and J is TRBJ1-1; weak D call: TRBD1 (5 bases). Germline V gene sequence: CDR1 MNHEY, CDR2 SMNVEV (reference sequence). V gave up 3 bases and J gave up 1 base, with 12 bases separating them. The CDR3 is 15 residues long. The CDR3 bases are TGTGCCAGCAGTTTGGGGGGACTACCGAACACTGAAGCTTTCTTT. It specifies CASSLGGLPNTEAFF.

The chain employs TRBV6-1 and TRBJ2-1; either TRBD1 or TRBD2 may fit D (5 bases each). Germline loops: CDR1 MNHNS, CDR2 SASEGT. The germline V and J ends were trimmed by 4 bases and 0 bases, with 16 bases remaining between them. The CDR3 contains 17 residues. The CDR3 DNA sequence: TGTGCCAGCAGTGGGTTGGGGGAGAAAAGCTCCTACAATGAGCAGTTCTTC. Translating it yields CASSGLGEKSSYNEQFF.